A single sample is the source of the 13 T cell receptor beta chains below, sequenced in a study of T-cell memory formation after mild COVID-19. A single record per CDR3 protein comes from TCRdb applying MiXCR to the 5' RACE reads. The table shows about 320,000 distinct CDR3 sequences, with 13% to 15% occurring only once. The sample was PBMCs or a T cell subset sorted from them (not recorded which). Source of these receptors: a man between 18 and 29 years old who had mild COVID-19 (a few samples of this study predate the infection). Cell type and time point are not known.

The chain couples TRBV27 to TRBJ2-7, with 13 bases identical to TRBD2. Germline CDR1 MNHEY, CDR2 SMNVEV (reference sequence). This CDR3 comprises 14 residues. V was clipped by 5 bases and J by 6 bases; unmatched bases: 4. This chain's CDR3 is CASSPRTSGGEQYV. In nucleotides, the CDR3 is TGTGCCAGCAGTCCTCGGACTAGCGGGGGCGAGCAGTACGTC.

This clonotype was recorded a few times. This chain links TRBV27 with TRBJ2-3; D not resolved. Germline CDR1 is MNHEY and CDR2 is SMNVEV (reference sequence). The CDR3 has 13 amino acids. Trimming shortened V by 4 bases and J by 4 bases, and 9 bases separated the two germline ends. The CDR3 coding sequence is TGTGCCAGCAGTTCCGCCTCGTCAGATACGCAGTATTTT. Encoded protein: CASSSASSDTQYF.

The V and J genes are TRBV11-2 and TRBJ1-2; TRBD1 aligns across 8 bases. With 8 bases clipped from V and 5 bases from J, the junction kept 4 bases outside the gene matches. Per the germline V gene, CDR1 is SGHAT and CDR2 is FQNNGV. There are 12 residues in the CDR3. Here the CDR3 DNA reads TGTGCCAGCGGACAGGGAGGGTATGGCTACACCTTC. Amino acid sequence: CASGQGGYGYTF.

This clonotype was counted a few times. The V gene is TRBV29-1, the J gene TRBJ2-7; possibly TRBD1 or TRBD2 for D (6 bases each). The germline gives CDR1 SQVTM, CDR2 ANQGSEA. The CDR3 is 13 residues long. Trimming took off 7 bases at V and 1 base at J, with 14 bases between the two ends. Here the CDR3 reads CSAGDRRSYEQYV. The CDR3 DNA follows: TGCAGCGCGGGAGACAGGAGGTCCTACGAGCAGTACGTC.

The table lists this clonotype with a few counts. The V and J genes are TRBV7-3 and TRBJ2-6; no reliable D call. The CDR3 is 16 amino acids. V was clipped by 4 bases and J by 1 base, with 11 bases between them. Germline V lookup: CDR1 SGHTA, CDR2 FQGTGA. The CDR3 sequence: CASSSGRHSGANVLTF. The CDR3 bases are TGTGCCAGCAGCTCAGGCCGGCATTCTGGGGCCAACGTCCTGACTTTC.

The chain has TRBV11-2 and TRBJ1-2, with D possibly being TRBD1 (6 bases). Germline V gene sequence: CDR1 SGHAT, CDR2 FQNNGV. V shed 5 bases and J shed 8 bases, with 15 bases lying between them. The CDR3 contains 13 residues. This CDR3 is CASSLRQVEGYTF. CDR3 sequence (DNA): TGTGCCAGCAGCCTCAGACAGGTCGAGGGCTACACCTTC.

This rearrangement joins TRBV3-1 to TRBJ2-3; D may match TRBD1 or TRBD2 (5 bases each). Germline CDR1 reads LGHDT; CDR2 reads YNNKEL (reference sequence). The CDR3 has 16 residues. V was pared by 1 base and J by 2 bases, with 13 bases between. The CDR3 region is CASSQAWDRNTDTQYF. The CDR3 nucleotides are TGTGCCAGCAGCCAAGCTTGGGACCGAAACACAGATACGCAGTATTTT.

Regarding this clonotype: At one end, the junction sequence differs from germline, possibly due to a read error. The rearrangement links TRBV29-1 to TRBJ2-1; no clear D. This CDR3 is 11 amino acids long. Germline values: CDR1 SQVTM, CDR2 ANQGSEA. CDR3 sequence reads: CSHTAYNEKFF. DNA for the CDR3: TGCAGCCATACAGCCTACAATGAGAAGTTCTTC.

This clonotype was detected a few times. CDR3 nucleotides: TGTGCCAGCAGCTTCGGACTAGCGGGGCCGAATGAGCAGTTCTTC. This sequence encodes CASSFGLAGPNEQFF. The rearrangement links TRBV7-2 to TRBJ2-1; 12 bases agree with TRBD2. This CDR3 comprises 15 residues. Germline trimming cut 3 bases from V and 7 bases from J; bases unmatched to any gene: 4. Germline CDR1 SGHTA, CDR2 FQGNSA.

This clonotype was detected a few times. V and J are TRBV12-3 or TRBV12-4 and TRBJ2-1; D gene unclear. The CDR3 spans 12 residues. V lost 6 bases, J lost 6 bases, and 9 bases lay in between. The CDR3 loop is CASSSRGNEQFF. The DNA of the CDR3 is TGTGCCAGCAGCTCCCGTGGCAATGAGCAGTTCTTC.

The CDR3 is CASSISSGGYNEQFF. Written as DNA, the CDR3 is TGCGCCAGCAGCATCTCCAGCGGGGGATACAATGAGCAGTTCTTC. V and J are TRBV5-1 and TRBJ2-1; the match to TRBD2 covers 8 bases. J lost 4 bases, V lost 4 bases, and 7 bases had no gene match. CDR1 and CDR2 from the germline V gene are SGHRS and YFSETQ. The CDR3 covers 15 residues.

A few counts support this clonotype. This chain connects TRBV6-1 to TRBJ2-7, with D perhaps being TRBD1 or TRBD2 (7 bases each). CDR1 is MNHNS, CDR2 SASEGT, per germline. The germline V and J ends were trimmed by 3 bases and 7 bases, with 16 bases remaining between them. The CDR3 sequence is 14 residues long. The CDR3 spells CASSDPGRGGEQYF. CDR3 bases: TGTGCCAGCAGTGATCCGGGCAGGGGGGGAGAGCAGTACTTC.

This chain links TRBV5-6 with TRBJ2-6; no clear D. V dropped 0 bases and J dropped 0 bases, with 4 bases sitting between them. Per germline, CDR1 SGHDT and CDR2 YYEEEE. This CDR3 contains 15 residues. As DNA, the CDR3 is TGTGCCAGCAGCTTGGCCGTCTCTGGGGCCAACGTCCTGACTTTC. Protein: CASSLAVSGANVLTF.